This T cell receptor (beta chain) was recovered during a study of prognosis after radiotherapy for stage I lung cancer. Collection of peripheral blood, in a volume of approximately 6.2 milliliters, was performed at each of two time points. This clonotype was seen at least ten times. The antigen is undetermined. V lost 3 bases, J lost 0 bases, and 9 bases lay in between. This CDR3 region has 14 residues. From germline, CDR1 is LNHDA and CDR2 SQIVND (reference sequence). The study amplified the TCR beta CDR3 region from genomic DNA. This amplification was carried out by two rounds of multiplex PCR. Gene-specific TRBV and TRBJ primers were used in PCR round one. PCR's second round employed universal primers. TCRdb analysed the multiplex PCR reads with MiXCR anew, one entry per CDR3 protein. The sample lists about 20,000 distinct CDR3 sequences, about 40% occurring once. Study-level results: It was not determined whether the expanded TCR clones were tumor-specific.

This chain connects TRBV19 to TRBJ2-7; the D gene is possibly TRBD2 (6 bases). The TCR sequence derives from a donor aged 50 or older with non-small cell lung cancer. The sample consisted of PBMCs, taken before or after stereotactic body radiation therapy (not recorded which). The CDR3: CASSMRGYSYEQYF. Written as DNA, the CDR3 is TGTGCCAGTAGTATGCGGGGATACTCCTACGAGCAGTACTTC.